One and the same sample provided the 27 T cell receptor beta chains below, sequenced in a study of response to subunit inactivated influenza vaccine. TCRdb reprocessed the RT-PCR reads with MiXCR, giving one entry per CDR3 protein. Of more than 600,000 distinct CDR3 sequences in the sample, about 18% were seen once. Sequenced here: PBMCs from blood, sampled roughly 5 days after vaccination. The receptor set was obtained from a man aged 50 to 59 who received an inactivated influenza vaccine.

This clonotype occurred a few times. CDR3 bases: TGTGCCAGCAGTTACTCCGGGACTAGCGCAGATACGCAGTATTTT. Protein: CASSYSGTSADTQYF. V usage is TRBV6-2 or TRBV6-3 and J usage is TRBJ2-3, with 10 bases identical to TRBD2. This CDR3 comprises 15 residues. Trimming removed 0 bases from V and 4 bases from J; junction bases left unmatched: 1. The germline V gene encodes CDR1 MNHEY and CDR2 SVGEGT.

This clonotype was picked up a small number of times. The genes are TRBV20-1 and TRBJ1-5; weak D call: TRBD1 (5 bases). V was cut by 3 bases and J by 0 bases, with 6 bases left in between. From germline, CDR1 is DFQATT and CDR2 SNEGSKA (reference sequence). There are 13 residues in the CDR3. The CDR3: CSARTASNQPQHF. The CDR3 nucleotides are TGCAGTGCTAGGACAGCTAGCAATCAGCCCCAGCATTTT.

This clonotype was observed a few times. DNA of the CDR3: TGTGCCAGCAGCCTATATTATGGCACCGGGGAGCTGTTTTTT. Translated: CASSLYYGTGELFF. The chain is built from TRBV27 and TRBJ2-2; D is unclear. Trimming took off 6 bases at V and 4 bases at J, with 12 bases between the two ends. Germline lookup yields CDR1 MNHEY and CDR2 SMNVEV (reference sequence). The CDR3 runs to 14 residues.

This clonotype has only a few counts. V gene TRBV6-5 combines with J gene TRBJ2-3; the D gene is possibly TRBD2 (7 bases). This CDR3 contains 15 residues. CDR1 MNHEY and CDR2 SVGAGI come from the germline V gene. Trimming left V 2 bases short and J 4 bases short, with 13 bases between. In DNA form, the CDR3 reads TGTGCCAGCAGTTACGGGGGCGGGAGACCAGATACGCAGTATTTT. Its protein product is CASSYGGGRPDTQYF.

In this sample, this clonotype turned up a few times. The chain couples TRBV18 to TRBJ2-5, with a weak D call TRBD1 (6 bases). V gave up 6 bases and J gave up 5 bases, with 19 bases separating them. Germline V gene lookup returns CDR1 KGHSH and CDR2 LQKENI. The CDR3 is 15 residues long. The CDR3 is CASSHEGHRQETQYF. The CDR3 DNA reads TGTGCCAGCTCCCACGAGGGACACCGCCAGGAGACCCAGTACTTC.

This clonotype has only a few counts. V is TRBV20-1 and J is TRBJ1-6, with D hard to call. Between the trimmed V and J ends, which lost 3 bases and 2 bases, there was a span of 14 bases. The CDR3 extends over 16 amino acids. CDR1 and CDR2 (germline): DFQATT, SNEGSKA (reference sequence). CDR3 in DNA: TGCAGTGCTAGCGGGCGAGATGGGGCCTATAATTCACCCCTCCACTTT. Encoded protein: CSASGRDGAYNSPLHF.

The chain is built from TRBV5-5 and TRBJ1-2, with D uncertain. Trimming removed 0 bases from V and 7 bases from J, with 13 bases in between. The germline gives CDR1 SGHKS, CDR2 YYEKEE (reference sequence). CDR3 length: 14 residues. The CDR3 protein is CASSLDPRQAGYTF. CDR3 coding DNA: TGTGCCAGCAGCTTGGATCCAAGGCAGGCTGGCTACACCTTC.

This clonotype was counted a few times. The genes are TRBV10-3 and TRBJ2-3, with D maybe TRBD2 (7 bases). V was clipped by 6 bases and J by 0 bases, with 13 bases between them. The germline CDR1 and CDR2 sequences are ENHRY and SYGVKD. CDR3 length: 15 amino acids. In nucleotides, the CDR3 is TGTGCCATCAGCGACCGGGGGGCGAGCACAGATACGCAGTATTTT. This encodes CAISDRGASTDTQYF.

V gene TRBV12-3 or TRBV12-4 combines with J gene TRBJ2-7; TRBD1 might be the D (5 bases). Trimming took off 3 bases at V and 0 bases at J, with 12 bases between the two ends. The CDR3 consists of 15 residues. Here the CDR3 DNA reads TGTGCCAGCAGTTTTCTCAGGGCGACCTCCTACGAGCAGTACTTC. Encoded protein: CASSFLRATSYEQYF.

The chain combines TRBV6-1 with TRBJ2-5, with a weak D call TRBD2 (6 bases). Germline V gene lookup returns CDR1 MNHNS and CDR2 SASEGT. This CDR3 has 15 residues. Trimming cost V 8 bases and J 4 bases, with 20 bases left between them. Here the CDR3 reads CASGPDRGRGETQYF. In DNA form, the CDR3 reads TGTGCCAGCGGTCCCGATCGGGGGAGAGGAGAGACCCAGTACTTC.

This clonotype was counted only a few times. V is TRBV4-3 and J is TRBJ2-4; D possibly corresponds to TRBD1 (5 bases). Trimming left V 0 bases short and J 1 base short, with 19 bases between. Germline CDR1 reads LGHNA; CDR2 reads YSLEER. The CDR3 runs 19 residues. For the CDR3, the DNA is TGCGCCAGCAGCCAAGAGGGGTTAGGGGCTCTGGGGGCCAAAAACATTCAGTACTTC. Encoded protein: CASSQEGLGALGAKNIQYF.

The chain uses TRBV20-1 and TRBJ1-4; D is undetermined. The CDR3 is 13 amino acids. Germline V gene lookup returns CDR1 DFQATT and CDR2 SNEGSKA (reference sequence). Trimming left V 0 bases short and J 11 bases short, with 13 bases between. CDR3 in amino acids: CSARDILNGKLFF. CDR3 in DNA: TGCAGTGCTAGAGATATTCTAAACGGGAAACTGTTTTTT.

This chain uses TRBV20-1 with TRBJ2-5; 7 bases agree with TRBD1. With 3 bases clipped from V and 3 bases from J, the junction kept 4 bases outside the gene matches. Germline V gene sequence: CDR1 DFQATT, CDR2 SNEGSKA (reference sequence). The CDR3 sequence is 13 residues long. CDR3 amino acids: CSARPTGEETQYF. The CDR3 DNA sequence: TGCAGTGCTAGGCCCACAGGGGAAGAGACCCAGTACTTC.

This clonotype appeared many times. The chain employs TRBV9 and TRBJ2-5; 7 bases are shared with TRBD2. V trimming: 0 bases; J trimming: 5 bases; junction bases outside the gene matches: 7. Per germline, CDR1 SGDLS and CDR2 YYNGEE. The CDR3 spans 15 residues. The CDR3 spells CASSVEGGSGETQYF. CDR3 DNA sequence: TGTGCCAGCAGCGTAGAAGGCGGGAGCGGCGAGACCCAGTACTTC.

In its sample, this clonotype was seen a few times. V and J are TRBV20-1 and TRBJ1-4; no firm D call. The CDR3 spans 15 residues. V was clipped by 0 bases and J by 7 bases, with 15 bases between them. CDR1 and CDR2 from the germline V gene are DFQATT and SNEGSKA (reference sequence). The CDR3 sequence: CSARDLVDRTEKLFF. The DNA of the CDR3 is TGCAGTGCTAGAGATCTCGTAGACCGAACTGAAAAACTGTTTTTT.

The V and J genes are TRBV9 and TRBJ1-2; 7 bases align to TRBD1. The CDR3 runs 15 residues. Losses at the gene ends were 3 bases for V and 4 bases for J; bases not matched to a gene: 9. Germline V gene sequence: CDR1 SGDLS, CDR2 YYNGEE. The CDR3 nucleotides read TGTGCCAGCAGCGCCGCCCTCGACAGGGCCTATGGCTACACCTTC. Translating it yields CASSAALDRAYGYTF. The full variable domain, completed using reference TRBV9 and TRBJ1-2, is DSGVTQTPKHLITATGQRVTLRCSPRSGDLSVYWYQQSLDQGLQFLIQYYNGEERAKGNILERFSAQQFPDLHSELNLSSLELGDSALYFCASSAALDRAYGYTFGSGTRLTVV.

This clonotype was counted ten times or more. The rearrangement uses TRBV20-1 and TRBJ2-3, with a tentative D call TRBD2 (6 bases). V was shortened by 6 bases and J by 5 bases, with 24 bases between the two germline ends. This CDR3 spans 16 amino acids. CDR1 and CDR2 (germline): DFQATT, SNEGSKA (reference sequence). CDR3 residues: CSAPPPGRLEGDTQYF. The CDR3 DNA is TGCAGTGCACCCCCTCCCGGAAGGCTGGAGGGAGATACGCAGTATTTT.

This clonotype has a handful of counts. CDR3 region: CASSKMPGTGTYEQYF. In nucleotides, the CDR3 is TGTGCCAGCAGCAAAATGCCCGGGACAGGAACCTACGAGCAGTACTTC. The gene calls are TRBV9 and TRBJ2-7; 8 bases line up with TRBD1. CDR1 SGDLS and CDR2 YYNGEE come from the germline V gene. J lost 2 bases, V lost 4 bases, and 11 bases had no gene match. This CDR3 is 16 amino acids long.

This sequence joins TRBV20-1 and TRBJ2-1; 7 nucleotides match TRBD2. This CDR3 has 16 amino acids. The trim removed 8 bases at V and 0 bases at J, leaving 13 bases unmatched. CDR1 DFQATT and CDR2 SNEGSKA come from the germline V gene (reference sequence). The CDR3 loop is CSTITGWGGSYNEQFF. The CDR3 DNA is TGCAGTACCATAACCGGGTGGGGGGGCTCCTACAATGAGCAGTTCTTC.

A few counts support this clonotype. V and J are TRBV7-8 and TRBJ2-7; D gene ambiguous. Germline V gene data show CDR1 as SGHVS and CDR2 as FQNEAQ. The CDR3 runs 14 residues. V lost 4 bases, J lost 4 bases, and 14 bases lay in between. In nucleotides, the CDR3 is TGTGCCAGCAGCTCACCCCAACCACAGTACGAGCAGTACTTC. This encodes CASSSPQPQYEQYF.

The J gene is TRBJ2-5, the V gene TRBV20-1, with TRBD2 matching 11 bases. The CDR3 is made up of 15 amino acids. Germline assignment: CDR1 DFQATT and CDR2 SNEGSKA (reference sequence). V was pared by 6 bases and J by 0 bases, with 6 bases of the junction left unmatched. The CDR3 bases are TGCAGTGCCACCGGGACTAGCGGAGACCAAGAGACCCAGTACTTC. Its translation: CSATGTSGDQETQYF.

V and J are TRBV27 and TRBJ2-3, with D perhaps TRBD2 (6 bases). The V gene's germline CDR1 is MNHEY and CDR2 SMNVEV (reference sequence). There are 14 residues in the CDR3. The V end was cut by 0 bases, the J end by 5 bases, with 9 bases between. The CDR3 loop reads CASSLSAGGDTQYF. CDR3 nucleotides: TGTGCCAGCAGTTTATCTGCCGGGGGAGATACGCAGTATTTT.

This clonotype was seen a few times. The chain has TRBV6-1 and TRBJ2-6, with no clear D. This CDR3 spans 15 amino acids. Trimming took 6 bases from V and 1 from J, leaving 10 bases between them. Germline V gene data show CDR1 as MNHNS and CDR2 as SASEGT. CDR3 loop: CASSRWVSGANVLTF. The CDR3 DNA is TGTGCCAGCAGCCGATGGGTATCTGGGGCCAACGTCCTGACTTTC.

The rearrangement uses TRBV15 and TRBJ2-7; D call uncertain. V lost 1 base, J lost 3 bases, and 10 bases lay in between. Germline-derived CDR1 and CDR2 are LNHNV and YYDKDF (reference sequence). This CDR3 spans 14 amino acids. The CDR3 DNA reads TGTGCCACCAGCAGAGTCCCCGCAAACTACGAGCAGTACTTC. Amino acids: CATSRVPANYEQYF.

The rearrangement uses TRBV21-1 and TRBJ1-6; TRBD1 is taken as the D call from the table, unchecked against the DNA. TRBV21-1 is a known pseudogene. There are 16 residues in the CDR3. The DNA for the CDR3 is TGTGCCAGCAGTTGGGGGGGGCGCTCCTATAATTCACCCCTCCACTTT. It encodes CASSWGGRSYNSPLHF.

CDR3 sequence: CASRRTAANYGYTF. CDR3 DNA: TGTGCCAGCAGACGGACAGCAGCTAACTATGGCTACACCTTC. This chain links TRBV6-1 with TRBJ1-2; perhaps TRBD1 as D (6 bases). The germline gives CDR1 MNHNS, CDR2 SASEGT. The ends were cut back, 6 bases at V and 0 bases at J, with 11 bases in the middle. This CDR3 has 14 residues.

CDR3 amino acids: CASSQDKRPTGELFF. The DNA of the CDR3 is TGCGCCAGCAGCCAAGATAAGAGACCTACCGGGGAGCTGTTTTTT. This chain joins TRBV4-1 and TRBJ2-2; D unclear. The V end was cut by 0 bases, the J end by 5 bases, with 10 bases between. Germline values: CDR1 MGHRA, CDR2 YSYEKL. This CDR3 comprises 15 residues.